This T cell receptor (beta chain) was profiled in a study of CXCR3-negative and CXCR3-positive naive CD8 T cells. Overall study context: For each library, about 1.5 +/- 0.3 million TRB reads were obtained, around 140 million in total.

Overall study results and limits: Both naive subsets showed comparably high diversity, and memory CD8+ cells showed much lower diversity. With CXCR3 expression partially decreased after cryopreservation, most assays relied on fresh PBMCs. TRBV-TRBJ usage was similar across naive CXCR3 subsets but distinct in memory cells.

The libraries of TRB cDNA were constructed through 5' RACE using UMI labels. For each CDR3 protein, TCRdb gives one entry from its re-call of the 5' RACE reads, without DNA. This sample's table reports about 41,000 distinct CDR3 sequences. A remark on this clonotype: The target antigen is unknown.

Sequences were obtained from memory CD8+ T cells from blood. The sequence came from a human donor in good health. Some clones in this sample may be carry-over from other donors' samples.

The CDR3 reads CASSSGLAGFGPRETQYF. The V call is TRBV6-5, the J call TRBJ2-5; TCRdb calls TRBD2, which cannot be checked without DNA. Per the germline V gene, CDR1 is MNHEY and CDR2 is SVGAGI. The length of the CDR3 is 18 residues.